Below, 7 T cell receptor beta chains from the same sample are listed, as sequenced in a study of OX40 agonist ivuxolimab in advanced cancers. Sequencing was performed with immunoSEQ multiplex PCR; in TCRdb, only in-frame clones are kept and a portion is missing. Of some 27,000 clones in the sample, 65% to 90% were seen once. Sequenced material: CD4+ or CD8+ T cells sorted from blood, taken in a trial of the OX40 agonist ivuxolimab. Receptor source: an adult with an advanced solid tumor such as melanoma, head and neck, liver or kidney cancer.

The chain recombines TRBV29-1 with TRBJ2-7; a possible D gene is TRBD1 (5 bases). The CDR3 length is 12 residues. In germline, CDR1 is SQVTM, CDR2 ANQGSEA. Trimming left V 5 bases short and J 4 bases short, with 12 bases between. CDR3 bases: TGCAGCGTTAGGGGTCCCCGGTACGAGCAGTACTTC. It encodes CSVRGPRYEQYF.

The rearrangement links TRBV28 to TRBJ1-3; 9 positions agree with TRBD1. The CDR3 has 14 amino acids. The junction had 5 bases not matched to a gene; V was cut back by 7 bases and J by 4 bases. The germline gives CDR1 MDHEN, CDR2 SYDVKM. CDR3 sequence reads: CASTGQGPGNTIYF. For the CDR3, the DNA is TGTGCCAGCACCGGACAGGGGCCCGGAAACACCATATATTTT.

This chain uses TRBV7-9 with TRBJ1-2; D is uncertain. Germline values: CDR1 SEHNR, CDR2 FQNEAQ (reference sequence). The CDR3 has 14 residues. With 3 bases removed from V and 2 bases from J, the gap between germline ends came to 10 bases. The CDR3 protein is CASSFWTENYGYTF. The CDR3 nucleotides are TGTGCCAGCAGCTTTTGGACGGAGAACTATGGCTACACCTTC.

The chain is built from TRBV28 and TRBJ2-7; 10 bases are a match to TRBD2. CDR3 length equals 18 residues. Germline values: CDR1 MDHEN, CDR2 SYDVKM. V gave up 6 bases and J gave up 0 bases; unmatched junction bases: 14. CDR3 in amino acids: CASSRGALLAGRSYEQYF. For the CDR3, the DNA is TGTGCCAGCAGCAGGGGGGCCCTACTAGCGGGGCGCTCCTACGAGCAGTACTTC.

This chain connects TRBV14 to TRBJ2-1, with 7 positions matching TRBD2. Germline values: CDR1 SGHDN, CDR2 FVKESK. After removal of 4 bases from V and 6 bases from J, the junction contained 9 bases not matched to a gene. The CDR3 spans 15 residues. As DNA, the CDR3 is TGTGCCAGCAGCCGGGACTGGACTAGAATCAATGAGCAGTTCTTC. Translated, it gives CASSRDWTRINEQFF.

Of note for this clone: Other DNA sequences in the same sample also yield this CDR3. The chain joins TRBV5-6 to TRBJ1-1, with D perhaps TRBD1 (5 bases). CDR1 SGHDT and CDR2 YYEEEE come from the germline V gene. The V and J ends lost 3 bases and 0 bases respectively, with 15 bases between them. The CDR3 is 16 residues long. For the CDR3, the DNA is TGTGCCAGCAGCTCCTGGACAAGGGCCTTGAACACTGAAGCTTTCTTT. Amino acid sequence: CASSSWTRALNTEAFF.

This clone was counted only a few times. This chain links TRBV4-2 with TRBJ1-2; D perhaps matches TRBD1 (5 bases). The germline gives CDR1 LGHNA, CDR2 YNFKEQ. The CDR3 covers 16 residues. V was clipped by 0 bases and J by 6 bases, with 17 bases between them. The CDR3 sequence is CASSQDGGLRGDGYTF. CDR3 nucleotide sequence: TGTGCCAGCAGCCAAGATGGCGGCCTCCGAGGGGATGGCTACACCTTC.